Listed below are T cell receptor beta chains from one sample, sequenced in a study of human CD4 T cells and Enterobacteriaceae. Some clones are missing from TCRdb's copy, which holds only in-frame ones; the method was immunoSEQ multiplex PCR. The sample includes approximately 26,000 clones, more than 80% of them seen just once. The sequencing sample was made of memory CD4+ T cells from blood. The receptor source for this set is a human donor in good health. Each CDR3 is given with its conserved first and last residue. The D gene is left open where the match is weak. Size tells how often a clone was seen (once, few, many) or the class of an expanded clone, and some rows leave it out.

V,size,J,D,DNA,CDR3
TRBV7-9,NA,TRBJ1-5,NA,TGTGCCAGCAGCTTGAGTAGGAATCAGCCCCAGCATTTT,CASSLSRNQPQHF
TRBV7-9,NA,TRBJ2-1,NA,TGTGCCAGCAGCAGCCTCCAGGGGAGAAGCTCCTACAATGAGCAGTTCTTC,CASSSLQGRSSYNEQFF
TRBV27,few,TRBJ1-2,NA,TGTGCCAGCAGTTTCAGGGGCAGTCTTAACTATGGCTACACCTTC,CASSFRGSLNYGYTF
TRBV7-9,NA,TRBJ2-3,NA,TGTGCCAGCAGCGCGTTGGGGCCGGGCACAGATACGCAGTATTTT,CASSALGPGTDTQYF
TRBV7-5,NA,TRBJ2-7,NA,TGTGTCAGAAGCTTCCACCCTGGAGCGGTTACCTACGAGCAGTACTTC,CVRSFHPGAVTYEQYF
TRBV27,NA,TRBJ2-7,TRBD1,TGTGCCAGCAGTTTACGGGACAGGACTCTCTACGAGCAGTACTTC,CASSLRDRTLYEQYF
TRBV19,NA,TRBJ2-3,TRBD1,TGTGCCAGTAGTATTCTAAAGACAGGGGGTACAGATACGCAGTATTTT,CASSILKTGGTDTQYF
TRBV7-9,NA,TRBJ1-1,NA,TGTGCCAGCAGAGGGTGGAGTACTGAAGCTTTCTTT,CASRGWSTEAFF
TRBV6-5,NA,TRBJ1-1,NA,TGTGCCAGCAGTTCGCCGGGCCCTAACACTGAAGCTTTCTTT,CASSSPGPNTEAFF
TRBV9,NA,TRBJ2-2,NA,TGTGCCAGCAGCGTATATTCCAGTACCGGGGAGCTGTTTTTT,CASSVYSSTGELFF
TRBV29-1,NA,TRBJ2-3,TRBD2,TGCAGCGTTTTTTTAGCGGGAGGGCGGCCCCCTACGCAGTATTTT,CSVFLAGGRPPTQYF
TRBV5-1,NA,TRBJ2-2,TRBD2,TGCGCCAGCAGCTTGGCCAAGTTAGCGGGAGACCCGAACACCGGGGAGCTGTTTTTT,CASSLAKLAGDPNTGELFF
TRBV7-2,NA,TRBJ1-3,NA,TGTGCCAGCAGCCCCGGACGGAACTCTGGAAACACCATATATTTT,CASSPGRNSGNTIYF